The source of this TCR beta chain is a study of cytomegalovirus exposure and HLA in healthy donors. General study results and limits: Later analysis associated a missense DCLRE1C variant with TCR beta V- and J-gene trimming. Other equally common chains were less clonally expanded than HLA-associated TCR beta chains, a later analysis showed.

CDR1 is MDHEN, CDR2 SYDVKM, per germline. This CDR3 has 15 amino acids. Germline trimming cut 4 bases from V and 6 bases from J; bases unmatched to any gene: 7. On this clone: The antigen remains undetermined.

60 Vbeta and 13 Jbeta primers were used in PCR. Data came from immunoSEQ multiplex PCR; TCRdb stores just in-frame clones and leaves some out. Here the sample spans approximately 300,000 clones, about four fifths being singletons. This sequence joins TRBV28 and TRBJ2-7, with 12 bases that match TRBD1. Sequenced sample: PBMCs. The receptor's source is a girl aged 2 to 10 in good health and CMV-seronegative. CDR3 bases: TGTGCCAGCAGTTCCGCCGGGACAGGGGGCTCCGAGCAGTACTTC. As protein: CASSSAGTGGSEQYF.